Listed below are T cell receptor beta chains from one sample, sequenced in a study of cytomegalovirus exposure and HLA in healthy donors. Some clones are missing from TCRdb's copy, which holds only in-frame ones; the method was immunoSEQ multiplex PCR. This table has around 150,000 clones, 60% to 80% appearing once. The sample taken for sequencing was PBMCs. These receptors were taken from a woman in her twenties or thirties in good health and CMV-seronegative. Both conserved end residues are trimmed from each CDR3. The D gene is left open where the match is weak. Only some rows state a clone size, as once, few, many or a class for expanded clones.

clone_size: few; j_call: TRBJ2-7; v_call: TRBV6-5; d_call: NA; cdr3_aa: ASRTTDSWDEQY
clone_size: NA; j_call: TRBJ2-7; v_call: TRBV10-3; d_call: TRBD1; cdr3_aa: AISEFLRDRSYEQY
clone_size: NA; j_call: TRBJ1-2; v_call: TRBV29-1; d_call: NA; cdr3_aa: RGGNNYGYT
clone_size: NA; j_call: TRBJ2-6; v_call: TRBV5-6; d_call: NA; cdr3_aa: ASSSRHLSGANVLT
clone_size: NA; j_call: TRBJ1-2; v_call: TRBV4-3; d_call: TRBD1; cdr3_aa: ASSQRQGEEYGYT
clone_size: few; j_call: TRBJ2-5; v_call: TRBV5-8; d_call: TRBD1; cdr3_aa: ASSLHRGETQY
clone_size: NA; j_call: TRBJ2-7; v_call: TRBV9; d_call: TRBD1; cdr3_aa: ASSVGQGTHEQY
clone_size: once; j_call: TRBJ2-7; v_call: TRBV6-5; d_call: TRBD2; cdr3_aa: ASSYSSSGRGSEQY
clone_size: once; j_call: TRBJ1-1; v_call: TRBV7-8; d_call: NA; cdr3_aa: ASSLAGVNTEAF
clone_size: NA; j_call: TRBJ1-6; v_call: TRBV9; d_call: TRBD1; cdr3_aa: ASSPQGAIKNSPLH
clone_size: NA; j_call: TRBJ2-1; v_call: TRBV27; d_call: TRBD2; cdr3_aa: ASRASGGSYNEQF
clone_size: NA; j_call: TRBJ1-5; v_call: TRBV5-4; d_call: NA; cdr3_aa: ASSLSLGGGRNQPQH
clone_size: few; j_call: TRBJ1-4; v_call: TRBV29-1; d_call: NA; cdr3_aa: SVATRGTSNEKLF
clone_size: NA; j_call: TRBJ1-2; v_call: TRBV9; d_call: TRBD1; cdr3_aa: ASSLRDRIKESYGYT
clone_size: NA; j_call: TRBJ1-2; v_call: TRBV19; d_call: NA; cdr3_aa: ASSIGGVGTYSPGYGYT
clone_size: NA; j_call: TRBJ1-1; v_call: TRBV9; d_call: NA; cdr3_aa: ASSPQGNTEAF
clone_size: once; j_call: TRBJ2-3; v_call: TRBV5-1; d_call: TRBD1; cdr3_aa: ASWTGAHTDTQY
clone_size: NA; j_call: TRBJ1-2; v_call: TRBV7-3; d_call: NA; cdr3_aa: ASSFDRKGYT
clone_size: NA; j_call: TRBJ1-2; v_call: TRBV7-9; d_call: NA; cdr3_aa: ASSLRQADKYGYT
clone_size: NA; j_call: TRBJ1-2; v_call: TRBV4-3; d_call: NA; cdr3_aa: ASSQATGGYGYT
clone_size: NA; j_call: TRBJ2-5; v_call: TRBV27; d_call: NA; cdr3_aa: ASMPRFGETQY
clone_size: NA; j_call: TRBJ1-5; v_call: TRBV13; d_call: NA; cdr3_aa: ASSLFSGNQPQH
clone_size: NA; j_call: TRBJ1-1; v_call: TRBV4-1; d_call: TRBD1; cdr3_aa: ASRPQGALNTEAF
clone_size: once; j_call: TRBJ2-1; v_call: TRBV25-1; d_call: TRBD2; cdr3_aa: ASSRTSGGGEQF